The 30 T cell receptor beta chains in this list originate from one sample, sequenced in a study of beta chain features in type 1 diabetes. Study results and limitations: TCRB CDR3s were moderately but significantly shorter in Type 1 diabetes patients in all four CD4+ subsets.

Expressed TCRB transcripts were sequenced because the isolated RNA had all been reverse transcribed beforehand. Profiled with immunoSEQ multiplex PCR; TCRdb holds only in-frame clones, not every one. Among 200,000 to 250,000 clones listed, 16% were seen once. What these receptors recognize is not known. The source material was naive CD4+ T cells from blood. These receptors came from a man aged 25 to 40 with type 1 diabetes.

This rearrangement joins TRBV29-1 to TRBJ2-2; 7 nucleotides line up with TRBD2. After removal of 7 bases from V and 6 bases from J, the junction contained 8 bases not matched to a gene. The germline V gene has CDR1 SQVTM and CDR2 ANQGSEA. CDR3 length equals 13 residues. The CDR3 region has the DNA TGCAGCGGCTCTCGGCGGGAGTCCGGGGAGCTGTTTTTT. It translates to CSGSRRESGELFF.

This clone was counted a few times. The rearrangement uses TRBV14 and TRBJ2-5, with a weak D call TRBD1 (5 bases). V was pared by 6 bases and J by 5 bases, with 13 bases between. This CDR3 contains 13 residues. Germline loops: CDR1 SGHDN, CDR2 FVKESK. CDR3 region: CASSRTGRETQYF. The CDR3 nucleotides are TGTGCCAGCAGTCGAACAGGACGCGAGACCCAGTACTTC.

This clone was observed a few times. V and J are TRBV25-1 and TRBJ1-5; D gene unclear. The germline V gene has CDR1 MGHDK and CDR2 SYGVNS. V gave up 1 base and J gave up 4 bases, with 8 bases separating them. The CDR3 totals 14 residues. Here the CDR3 DNA reads TGTGCCAGCAGTGAATGGGGAGGGAATCAGCCCCAGCATTTT. This gives the protein CASSEWGGNQPQHF. Complete variable domain (other parts from reference TRBV25-1 and TRBJ1-5): EADIYQTPRYLVIGTGKKITLECSQTMGHDKMYWYQQDPGMELHLIHYSYGVNSTEKGDLSSESTVSRIRTEHFPLTLESARPSHTSQYLCASSEWGGNQPQHFGDGTRLSIL.

This clone was seen a few times. The CDR3, as DNA: TGTGCCAGCAGCATGGGACTAGCGGCAGAGACCCAGTACTTC. The encoded protein is CASSMGLAAETQYF. The rearrangement links TRBV5-4 to TRBJ2-5, with TRBD2 matching over 11 bases. With V trimmed by 4 bases and J by 4 bases, 3 bases remained unmatched. Germline loops: CDR1 SGHNT, CDR2 YYREEE (reference sequence). The CDR3 has 14 residues. The variable domain in full, completed from reference TRBV5-4 and TRBJ2-5, reads ETGVTQSPTHLIKTRGQQVTLRCSSQSGHNTVSWYQQALGQGPQFIFQYYREEENGRGNFPPRFSGLQFPNYSSELNVNALELDDSALYLCASSMGLAAETQYFGPGTRLLVL.

The V and J genes are TRBV28 and TRBJ1-2; D might be TRBD1 (6 bases). The length of the CDR3 is 14 residues. Germline values: CDR1 MDHEN, CDR2 SYDVKM. Trimming shortened V by 6 bases and J by 4 bases, and 15 bases separated the two germline ends. The CDR3, as DNA: TGTGCCAGCAGCCGGAGGACAGAATCCTATGGCTACACCTTC. This codes for CASSRRTESYGYTF.

The chain has TRBV25-1 and TRBJ2-2; D remains ambiguous. In germline, CDR1 is MGHDK, CDR2 SYGVNS. Trimming removed 5 bases from V and 1 base from J, with 17 bases in between. The CDR3 is made up of 17 amino acids. The CDR3 region has the DNA TGTGCCAGCAGTAACAAACCTCGTACGGGGAACACCGGGGAGCTGTTTTTT. Translation gives CASSNKPRTGNTGELFF.

There are a few counts of this clone. The chain couples TRBV29-1 to TRBJ1-5; 7 bases line up with TRBD1. The ends lost 7 bases at V and 0 bases at J; junction bases unmatched: 6. Germline lookup yields CDR1 SQVTM and CDR2 ANQGSEA. The CDR3 loop spans 14 amino acids. The CDR3: CSGGDRASNQPQHF. In DNA form, the CDR3 reads TGCAGCGGGGGGGACAGAGCTAGCAATCAGCCCCAGCATTTT.

The chain uses TRBV29-1 and TRBJ2-7, with D possibly being TRBD1 or TRBD2 (5 bases each). This CDR3 has 12 amino acids. Trimming pared 7 bases from V and 5 bases from J, leaving 15 bases between. The V gene's germline CDR1 is SQVTM and CDR2 ANQGSEA. CDR3 sequence reads: CSATSRDHEQYF. Written as DNA, the CDR3 is TGCAGCGCCACGAGCAGGGACCACGAGCAGTACTTC.

This chain uses TRBV7-9 with TRBJ2-1; D may be TRBD2 (5 bases). Between the trimmed V and J ends, which lost 1 base and 5 bases, there was a span of 9 bases. This CDR3 region has 14 residues. Germline CDR1 and CDR2: SEHNR and FQNEAQ (reference sequence). Here the CDR3 DNA reads TGTGCCAGCAGCTTAGACCGGCGGGACAATGAGCAGTTCTTC. It translates to CASSLDRRDNEQFF. Full variable domain (rest looked up from reference TRBV7-9 and TRBJ2-1): DTGVSQNPRHKITKRGQNVTFRCDPISEHNRLYWYRQTLGQGPEFLTYFQNEAQLEKSRLLSDRFSAERPKGSFSTLEIQRTEQGDSAMYLCASSLDRRDNEQFFGPGTRLTVL.

The J gene is TRBJ2-7, the V gene TRBV28, with D unclear. V lost 10 bases, J lost 0 bases, and 10 bases lay in between. CDR1 MDHEN and CDR2 SYDVKM come from the germline V gene. The CDR3 runs to 12 residues. This CDR3 reads CATRWSSYEQYF. In DNA form, the CDR3 reads TGTGCCACCCGATGGAGCTCCTACGAGCAGTACTTC.

This chain uses TRBV4-3 with TRBJ2-7; 11 nucleotides line up with TRBD1. Trimming took 4 bases from V and 4 from J; bases not matched to a gene: 12. The germline gives CDR1 LGHNA, CDR2 YSLEER. The CDR3 is 17 amino acids. The CDR3 DNA follows: TGCGCCAGCAGCCGCGGACAGGGGGCGACGAGAGGATACGAGCAGTACTTC. This codes for CASSRGQGATRGYEQYF.

In its sample, this clone was seen a few times. V and J are TRBV5-1 and TRBJ2-3; D is ambiguous. Germline loops: CDR1 SGHRS, CDR2 YFSETQ. V was shortened by 0 bases and J by 5 bases, with 7 bases between the two germline ends. This CDR3 spans 13 amino acids. The CDR3 sequence is CASSLVEGDTQYF. The CDR3 DNA follows: TGCGCCAGCAGCTTGGTTGAAGGAGATACGCAGTATTTT.

The chain carries TRBV4-3 and TRBJ2-1, with D unresolved. CDR1 is LGHNA, CDR2 YSLEER, per germline. V was shortened by 1 base and J by 4 bases, with 2 bases between the two germline ends. The CDR3 covers 12 residues. This CDR3 reads CASSQGYNEQFF. In DNA, the CDR3 is TGCGCCAGCAGCCAAGGATACAATGAGCAGTTCTTC.

The V call is TRBV30, the J call TRBJ2-2; maybe TRBD2 (5 bases). The ends were cut back, 4 bases at V and 3 bases at J, with 12 bases in the middle. The CDR3 runs to 14 residues. The germline gives CDR1 GTSNPN, CDR2 SVGIG (reference sequence). The CDR3 is CAWIRTRYTGELFF. The CDR3, as DNA: TGTGCCTGGATTAGGACTCGTTACACCGGGGAGCTGTTTTTT.

This clone was observed a handful of times. V and J are TRBV29-1 and TRBJ2-3; 7 bases line up with TRBD2. Germline V gives CDR1 SQVTM, CDR2 ANQGSEA. V shed 6 bases and J 4 bases; nucleotides not matched to a gene: 13. The CDR3 sequence is 15 residues long. The CDR3 nucleotides are TGCAGCGTCGGGGGGTCCGAGAGGGGACCAGATACGCAGTATTTT. This sequence encodes CSVGGSERGPDTQYF.

This CDR3 is CASSQGSGQGYGYTF. The CDR3 DNA is TGTGCCAGCAGCCAAGGTTCCGGCCAAGGATATGGCTACACCTTC. The chain uses TRBV14 and TRBJ1-2, with unresolved D. V was trimmed by 1 base and J by 5 bases, leaving 14 bases between them. The CDR3 totals 15 residues. CDR1 and CDR2 (germline): SGHDN, FVKESK.

The gene calls are TRBV30 and TRBJ1-3; no reliable D call. The length of the CDR3 is 14 residues. The germline gives CDR1 GTSNPN, CDR2 SVGIG (reference sequence). V was shortened by 4 bases and J by 0 bases, with 10 bases between the two germline ends. The CDR3 bases are TGTGCCTGGAATGTGGCCAACTCTGGAAACACCATATATTTT. Translated, it gives CAWNVANSGNTIYF. Full variable domain (outside the CDR3, taken from reference TRBV30 and TRBJ1-3): SQTIHQWPATLVQPVGSPLSLECTVEGTSNPNLYWYRQAAGRGLQLLFYSVGIGQISSEVPQNLSASRPQDRQFILSSKKLLLSDSGFYLCAWNVANSGNTIYFGEGSWLTVV.

The chain uses TRBV4-1 and TRBJ2-1, with D hard to call. The length of the CDR3 is 16 residues. Germline V gene sequence: CDR1 MGHRA, CDR2 YSYEKL. V dropped 4 bases and J dropped 3 bases, with 16 bases sitting between them. The CDR3 spells CASSPGISDVYNEQFF. In nucleotides, the CDR3 is TGCGCCAGCAGCCCTGGGATTTCAGACGTCTACAATGAGCAGTTCTTC.

A few counts support this clone. The gene calls are TRBV25-1 and TRBJ2-1; 10 bases map to TRBD2. CDR3 length: 16 residues. J lost 0 bases, V lost 8 bases, and 7 bases had no gene match. Germline CDR1 is MGHDK and CDR2 is SYGVNS. The CDR3, as DNA: TGTGCCAGCTCGACTAGCGGGCCTCGCTCCTACAATGAGCAGTTCTTC. This codes for CASSTSGPRSYNEQFF.

A few counts support this clone. CDR3 in DNA: TGTGCCAGCAGCTTAGACGGGGGATTCTACAATGAGCAGTTCTTC. Protein: CASSLDGGFYNEQFF. The chain combines TRBV7-9 with TRBJ2-1, with a tentative D call TRBD2 (6 bases). Per the germline V gene, CDR1 is SEHNR and CDR2 is FQNEAQ (reference sequence). Trimming stripped 1 base from V and 3 bases from J, with 10 bases between. The CDR3 runs to 15 residues. Using reference TRBV7-9 and TRBJ2-1 for the parts outside the CDR3, the full variable domain is DTGVSQNPRHKITKRGQNVTFRCDPISEHNRLYWYRQTLGQGPEFLTYFQNEAQLEKSRLLSDRFSAERPKGSFSTLEIQRTEQGDSAMYLCASSLDGGFYNEQFFGPGTRLTVL.

The J gene is TRBJ2-5, the V gene TRBV30, with TRBD1 as a possible D gene (6 bases). CDR1 is GTSNPN and CDR2 is SVGIG in the germline V gene (reference sequence). The length of the CDR3 is 14 residues. The ends were cut back, 5 bases at V and 6 bases at J, with 19 bases in the middle. Here the CDR3 DNA reads TGTGCCTGGGAGGGGAGCAGGGGAGCGAAGACCCAGTACTTC. It yields the protein CAWEGSRGAKTQYF. Full variable domain (remainder filled in from reference TRBV30 and TRBJ2-5): SQTIHQWPATLVQPVGSPLSLECTVEGTSNPNLYWYRQAAGRGLQLLFYSVGIGQISSEVPQNLSASRPQDRQFILSSKKLLLSDSGFYLCAWEGSRGAKTQYFGPGTRLLVL.

The gene calls are TRBV9 and TRBJ2-1, with D possibly TRBD1 on 6 matching bases. V dropped 0 bases and J dropped 10 bases, with 8 bases sitting between them. There are 12 residues in the CDR3. Germline V lookup: CDR1 SGDLS, CDR2 YYNGEE. The CDR3, as DNA: TGTGCCAGCAGCGTAGGAGGGACAGAGCAGTTCTTC. Translated: CASSVGGTEQFF.

This clone was recorded a few times. V gene TRBV5-6 combines with J gene TRBJ1-2; D remains unclear. The V gene lost 1 base and the J gene lost 8 bases, with 6 bases spanning the gap. From germline, CDR1 is SGHDT and CDR2 YYEEEE. This CDR3 region has 11 residues. The CDR3 loop is CASSLSGGYTF. The CDR3 DNA sequence: TGTGCCAGCAGCTTGTCAGGAGGCTACACCTTC.

The chain combines TRBV2 with TRBJ2-7; D perhaps matches TRBD1 (6 bases). The CDR3 is made up of 12 amino acids. Trimming took off 6 bases at V and 5 bases at J, with 11 bases between the two ends. The germline gives CDR1 SNHLY, CDR2 FYNNEI. The CDR3 protein is CASRDRGDEQYF. The CDR3 DNA sequence: TGTGCCAGCAGGGACAGAGGCGACGAGCAGTACTTC. The entire variable domain, with the rest obtained from reference TRBV2 and TRBJ2-7, is as follows: EPEVTQTPSHQVTQMGQEVILRCVPISNHLYFYWYRQILGQKVEFLVSFYNNEISEKSEIFDDQFSVERPDGSNFTLKIRSTKLEDSAMYFCASRDRGDEQYFGPGTRLTVT.

This rearrangement joins TRBV29-1 to TRBJ2-5; D unclear. The J call is in doubt because the DNA end fits TRBJ2-7 better. This CDR3 has 12 residues. Germline V gives CDR1 SQVTM, CDR2 ANQGSEA. CDR3 in DNA: TGCAGCGTTGTCATCACAGCCTACGAGCAGTACTTC. Translated, it gives CSVVITAYEQYF.

V is TRBV9 and J is TRBJ2-7, with D possibly being TRBD2 (6 bases). Germline values: CDR1 SGDLS, CDR2 YYNGEE. The CDR3 consists of 15 residues. V lost 0 bases to trimming and J lost 3 bases, with 13 bases between them. The CDR3: CASSVDLAVGYEQYF. DNA for the CDR3: TGTGCCAGCAGCGTAGATTTAGCGGTCGGCTACGAGCAGTACTTC.

The chain employs TRBV5-1 and TRBJ2-1; D is unresolved. Germline loops: CDR1 SGHRS, CDR2 YFSETQ. This CDR3 region has 13 residues. Trimming took 3 bases from V and 4 from J, leaving 8 bases between them. CDR3 in amino acids: CASSSTDYNEQFF. The CDR3 DNA sequence: TGCGCCAGCAGCTCGACTGATTACAATGAGCAGTTCTTC.

This clone was seen more than once but under ten times. V gene TRBV4-3 combines with J gene TRBJ1-2; perhaps TRBD1 as D (6 bases). Germline values: CDR1 LGHNA, CDR2 YSLEER. The CDR3 loop spans 16 amino acids. Trimming removed 0 bases from V and 4 bases from J, with 15 bases in between. As DNA, the CDR3 is TGCGCCAGCAGCCAAGATCGCCAACAGGGAGGCTATGGCTACACCTTC. This translates into CASSQDRQQGGYGYTF.

The V and J genes are TRBV5-4 and TRBJ2-3; 7 bases map to TRBD1. V was pared by 1 base and J by 1 base, with 6 bases of the junction left unmatched. The CDR3 sequence is 16 residues long. CDR1 and CDR2 (germline): SGHNT, YYREEE (reference sequence). CDR3 DNA sequence: TGTGCCAGCAGCTTGCCCGGGACAGAAGGCACAGATACGCAGTATTTT. Protein product: CASSLPGTEGTDTQYF.

The chain has TRBV25-1 and TRBJ2-5; D is unresolved. CDR3 length equals 12 residues. Germline V CDR1 and CDR2: MGHDK, SYGVNS. Deletions cut 7 bases from V and 6 bases from J, with 12 bases between. The CDR3: CASIGNRQTQYF. Written as DNA, the CDR3 is TGTGCCAGCATAGGCAATAGGCAGACCCAGTACTTC.